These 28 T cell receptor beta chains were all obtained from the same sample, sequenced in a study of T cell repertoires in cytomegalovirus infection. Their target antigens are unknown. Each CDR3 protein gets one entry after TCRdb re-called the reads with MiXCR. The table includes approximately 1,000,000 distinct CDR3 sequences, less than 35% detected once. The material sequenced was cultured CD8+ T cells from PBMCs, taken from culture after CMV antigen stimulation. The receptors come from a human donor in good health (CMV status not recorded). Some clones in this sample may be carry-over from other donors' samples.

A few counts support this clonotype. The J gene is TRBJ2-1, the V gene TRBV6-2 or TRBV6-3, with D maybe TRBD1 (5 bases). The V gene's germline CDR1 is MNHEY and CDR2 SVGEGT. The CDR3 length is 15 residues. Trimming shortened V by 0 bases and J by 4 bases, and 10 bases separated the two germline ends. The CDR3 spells CASSYSLQAYNEQFF. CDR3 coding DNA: TGTGCCAGCAGTTACTCGTTACAGGCTTACAATGAGCAGTTCTTC.

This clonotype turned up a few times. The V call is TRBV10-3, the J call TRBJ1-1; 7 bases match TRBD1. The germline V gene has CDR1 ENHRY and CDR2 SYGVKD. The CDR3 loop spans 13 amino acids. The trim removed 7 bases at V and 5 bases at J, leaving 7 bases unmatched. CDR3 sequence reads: CAIIVAGGTEAFF. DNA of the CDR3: TGTGCCATCATCGTTGCAGGGGGAACTGAAGCTTTCTTT.

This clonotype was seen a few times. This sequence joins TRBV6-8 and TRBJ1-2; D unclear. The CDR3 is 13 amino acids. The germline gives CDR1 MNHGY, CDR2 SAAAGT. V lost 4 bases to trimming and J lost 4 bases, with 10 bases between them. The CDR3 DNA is TGTGCCAGCAGTTGGGAGGGTTCCTATGGCTACACCTTC. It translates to CASSWEGSYGYTF.

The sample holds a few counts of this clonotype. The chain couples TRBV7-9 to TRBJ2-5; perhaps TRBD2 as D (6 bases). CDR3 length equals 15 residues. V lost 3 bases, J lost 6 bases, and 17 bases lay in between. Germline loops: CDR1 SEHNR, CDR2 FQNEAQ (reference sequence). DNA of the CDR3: TGTGCCAGCAGCTTGGCAGGGCGGAGGGAAAAGACCCAGTACTTC. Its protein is CASSLAGRREKTQYF.

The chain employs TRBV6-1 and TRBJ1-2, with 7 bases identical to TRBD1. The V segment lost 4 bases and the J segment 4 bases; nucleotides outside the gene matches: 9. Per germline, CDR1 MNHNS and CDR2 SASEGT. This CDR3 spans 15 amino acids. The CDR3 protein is CASSAGTATVYGYTF. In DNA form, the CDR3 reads TGTGCCAGCAGTGCCGGGACAGCCACAGTCTATGGCTACACCTTC.

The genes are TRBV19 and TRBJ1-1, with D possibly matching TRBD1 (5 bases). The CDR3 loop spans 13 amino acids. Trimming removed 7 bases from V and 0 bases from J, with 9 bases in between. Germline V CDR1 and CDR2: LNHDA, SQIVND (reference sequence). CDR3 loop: CASTSGVNTEAFF. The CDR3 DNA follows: TGTGCCAGTACCTCGGGGGTGAACACTGAAGCTTTCTTT.

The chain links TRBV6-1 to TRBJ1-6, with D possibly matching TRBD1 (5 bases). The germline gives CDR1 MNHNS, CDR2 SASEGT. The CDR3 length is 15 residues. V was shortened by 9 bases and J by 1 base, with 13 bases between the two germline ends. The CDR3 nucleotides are TGTGCCAGTGGAGGGGAGGTATCCTATAATTCACCCCTCCACTTT. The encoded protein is CASGGEVSYNSPLHF.

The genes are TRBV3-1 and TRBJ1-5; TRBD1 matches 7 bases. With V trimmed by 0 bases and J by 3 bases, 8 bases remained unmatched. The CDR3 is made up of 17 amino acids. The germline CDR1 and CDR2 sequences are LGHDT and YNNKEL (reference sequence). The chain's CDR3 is CASSQDEAGGTNQPQHF. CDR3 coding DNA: TGTGCCAGCAGCCAAGATGAGGCAGGGGGTACCAATCAGCCCCAGCATTTT.

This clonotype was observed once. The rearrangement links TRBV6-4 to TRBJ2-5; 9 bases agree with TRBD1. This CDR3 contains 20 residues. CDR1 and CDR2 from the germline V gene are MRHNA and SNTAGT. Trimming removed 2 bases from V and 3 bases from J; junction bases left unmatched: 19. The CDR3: CASSDPRVGGRDREEETQYF. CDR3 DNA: TGTGCCAGCAGTGACCCGAGAGTCGGAGGCCGGGACAGGGAGGAAGAGACCCAGTACTTC.

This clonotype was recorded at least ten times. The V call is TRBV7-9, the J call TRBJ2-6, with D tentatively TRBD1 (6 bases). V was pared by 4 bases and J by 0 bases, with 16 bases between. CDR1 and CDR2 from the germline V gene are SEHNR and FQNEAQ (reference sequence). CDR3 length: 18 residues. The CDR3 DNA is TGTGCCAGCAGCTCTCGACAGGTTCCCCTCTCTGGGGCCAACGTCCTGACTTTC. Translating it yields CASSSRQVPLSGANVLTF.

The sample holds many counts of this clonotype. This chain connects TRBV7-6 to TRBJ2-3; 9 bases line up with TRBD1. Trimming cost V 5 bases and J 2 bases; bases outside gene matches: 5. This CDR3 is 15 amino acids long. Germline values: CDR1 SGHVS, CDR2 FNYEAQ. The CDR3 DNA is TGTGCCAGCAGCCACCGGGACAGGGTCACAGATACGCAGTATTTT. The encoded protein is CASSHRDRVTDTQYF. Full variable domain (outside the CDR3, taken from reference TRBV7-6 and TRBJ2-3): GAGVSQSPRYKVTKRGQDVALRCDPISGHVSLYWYRQALGQGPEFLTYFNYEAQQDKSGLPNDRFSAERPEGSISTLTIQRTEQRDSAMYRCASSHRDRVTDTQYFGPGTRLTVL.

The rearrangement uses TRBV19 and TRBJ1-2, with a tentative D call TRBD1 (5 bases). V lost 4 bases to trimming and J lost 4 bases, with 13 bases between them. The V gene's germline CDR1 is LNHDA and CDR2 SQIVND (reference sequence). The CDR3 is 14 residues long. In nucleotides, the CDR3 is TGTGCCAGTAGTACTCTTCCGGACATCTATGGCTACACCTTC. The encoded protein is CASSTLPDIYGYTF. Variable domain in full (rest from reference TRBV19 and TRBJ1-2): DGGITQSPKYLFRKEGQNVTLSCEQNLNHDAMYWYRQDPGQGLRLIYYSQIVNDFQKGDIAEGYSVSREKKESFPLTVTSAQKNPTAFYLCASSTLPDIYGYTFGSGTRLTVV.

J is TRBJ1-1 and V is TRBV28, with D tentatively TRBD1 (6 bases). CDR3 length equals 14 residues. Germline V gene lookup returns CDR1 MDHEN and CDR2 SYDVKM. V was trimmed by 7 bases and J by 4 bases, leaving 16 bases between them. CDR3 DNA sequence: TGTGCCAGCAATAGGGGGGAACGGGTCACTGAAGCTTTCTTT. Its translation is CASNRGERVTEAFF.

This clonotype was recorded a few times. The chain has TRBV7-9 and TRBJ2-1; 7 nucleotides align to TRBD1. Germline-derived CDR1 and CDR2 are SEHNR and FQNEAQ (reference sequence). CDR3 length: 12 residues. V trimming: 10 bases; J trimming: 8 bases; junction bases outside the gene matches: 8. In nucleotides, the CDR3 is TGTGCCACCGGGGCAGGGGGTGATGAGCAGTTCTTC. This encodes CATGAGGDEQFF.

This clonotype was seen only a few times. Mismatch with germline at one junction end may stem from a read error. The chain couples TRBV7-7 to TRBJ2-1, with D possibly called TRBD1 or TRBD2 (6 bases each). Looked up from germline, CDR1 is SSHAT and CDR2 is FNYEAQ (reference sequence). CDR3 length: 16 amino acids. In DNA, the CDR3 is TGTGCTAGCAGCTCCGTGGGGGGCTTGGGGATTGATGAGCAGTTCTTC. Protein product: CASSSVGGLGIDEQFF.

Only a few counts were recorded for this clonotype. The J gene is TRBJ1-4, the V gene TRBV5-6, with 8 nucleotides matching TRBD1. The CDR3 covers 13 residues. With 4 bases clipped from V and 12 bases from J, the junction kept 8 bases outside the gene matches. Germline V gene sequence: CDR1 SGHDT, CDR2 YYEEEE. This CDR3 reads CASSLGTGKQLFF. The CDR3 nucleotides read TGTGCCAGCAGCCTCGGGACAGGTAAACAACTGTTTTTT.

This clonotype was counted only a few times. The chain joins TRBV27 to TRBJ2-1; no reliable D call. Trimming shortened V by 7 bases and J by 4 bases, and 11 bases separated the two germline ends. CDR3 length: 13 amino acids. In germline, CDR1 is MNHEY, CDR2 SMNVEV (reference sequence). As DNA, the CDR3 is TGTGCCAGCAAGGTATCCCTTTACAATGAGCAGTTCTTC. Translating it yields CASKVSLYNEQFF.

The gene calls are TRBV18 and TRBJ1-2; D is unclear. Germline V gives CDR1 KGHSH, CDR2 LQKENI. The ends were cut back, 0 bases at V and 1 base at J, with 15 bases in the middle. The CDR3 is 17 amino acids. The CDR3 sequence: CASSPPVVNTLNYGYTF. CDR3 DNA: TGTGCCAGCTCACCACCGGTGGTCAATACCCTTAACTATGGCTACACCTTC.

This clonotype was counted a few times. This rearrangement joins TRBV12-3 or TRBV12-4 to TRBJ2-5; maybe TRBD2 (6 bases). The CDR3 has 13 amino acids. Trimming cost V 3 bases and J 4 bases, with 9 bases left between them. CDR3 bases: TGTGCCAGCAGTTTCGCGGGGATAGAGACCCAGTACTTC. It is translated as CASSFAGIETQYF.

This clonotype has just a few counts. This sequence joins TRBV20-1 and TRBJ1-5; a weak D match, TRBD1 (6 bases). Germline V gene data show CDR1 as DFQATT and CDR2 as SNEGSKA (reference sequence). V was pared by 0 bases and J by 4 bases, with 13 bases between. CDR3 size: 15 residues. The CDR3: CSARDLQGWNQPQHF. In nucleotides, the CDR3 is TGCAGTGCTAGAGATCTCCAGGGGTGGAATCAGCCCCAGCATTTT.

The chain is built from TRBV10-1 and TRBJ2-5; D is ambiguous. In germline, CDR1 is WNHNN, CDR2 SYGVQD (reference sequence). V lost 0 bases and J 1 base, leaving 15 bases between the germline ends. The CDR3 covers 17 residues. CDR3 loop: CASSESIGGSGQETQYF. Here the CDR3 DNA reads TGCGCCAGCAGTGAGTCGATTGGTGGGTCCGGCCAAGAGACCCAGTACTTC.

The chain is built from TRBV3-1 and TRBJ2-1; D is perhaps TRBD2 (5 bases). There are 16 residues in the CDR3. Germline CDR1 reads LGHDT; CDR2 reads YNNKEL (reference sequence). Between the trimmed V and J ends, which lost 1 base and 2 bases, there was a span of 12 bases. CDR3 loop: CASSQVSGKAYNEQFF. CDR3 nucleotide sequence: TGTGCCAGCAGCCAAGTGTCCGGGAAGGCCTACAATGAGCAGTTCTTC.

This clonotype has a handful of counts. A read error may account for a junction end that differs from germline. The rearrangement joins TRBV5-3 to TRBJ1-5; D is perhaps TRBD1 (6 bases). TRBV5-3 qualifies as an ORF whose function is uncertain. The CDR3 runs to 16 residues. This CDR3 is CASSLEARGSLQPQHF. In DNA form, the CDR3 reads TGTGCCAGCAGCTTGGAGGCCAGGGGCTCCCTCCAGCCCCAGCATTTT.

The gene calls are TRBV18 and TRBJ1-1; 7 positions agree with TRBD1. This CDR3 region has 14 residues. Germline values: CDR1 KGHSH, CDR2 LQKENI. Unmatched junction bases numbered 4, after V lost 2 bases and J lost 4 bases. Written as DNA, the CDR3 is TGTGCCAGCTCACCAACAGGGGATGGCACTGAAGCTTTCTTT. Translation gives CASSPTGDGTEAFF.

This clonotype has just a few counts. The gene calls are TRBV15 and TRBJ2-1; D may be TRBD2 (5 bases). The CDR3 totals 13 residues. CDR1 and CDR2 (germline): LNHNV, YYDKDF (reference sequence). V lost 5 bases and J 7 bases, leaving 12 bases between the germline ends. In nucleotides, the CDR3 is TGTGCCACCAGCTTCTGGACTGGTAATGAGCAGTTCTTC. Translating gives CATSFWTGNEQFF.

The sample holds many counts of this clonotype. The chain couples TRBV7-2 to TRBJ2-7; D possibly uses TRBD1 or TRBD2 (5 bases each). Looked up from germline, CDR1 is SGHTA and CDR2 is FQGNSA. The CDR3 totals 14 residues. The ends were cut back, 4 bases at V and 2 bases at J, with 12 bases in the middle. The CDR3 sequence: CASSWDGTAYEQYF. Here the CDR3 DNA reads TGTGCCAGCAGCTGGGACGGAACCGCCTACGAGCAGTACTTC.

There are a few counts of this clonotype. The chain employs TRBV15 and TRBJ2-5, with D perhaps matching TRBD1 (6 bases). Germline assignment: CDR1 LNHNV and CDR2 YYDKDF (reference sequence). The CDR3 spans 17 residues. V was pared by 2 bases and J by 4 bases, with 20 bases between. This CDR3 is CATSRSLSRVGGETQYF. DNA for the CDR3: TGTGCCACCAGCAGATCCCTATCCCGCGTAGGGGGAGAGACCCAGTACTTC.

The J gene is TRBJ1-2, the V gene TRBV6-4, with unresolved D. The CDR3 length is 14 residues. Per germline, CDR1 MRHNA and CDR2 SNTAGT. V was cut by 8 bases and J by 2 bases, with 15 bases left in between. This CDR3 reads CASGVRNPNYGYTF. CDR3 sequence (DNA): TGTGCCAGCGGGGTGAGGAACCCCAACTATGGCTACACCTTC.